This T cell receptor (beta chain) is from a study of identical twins. After template switching added a universal primer site, the resulting cDNA carried unique molecular identifiers. Using its own MiXCR run on the 5' RACE reads, TCRdb lists one record per CDR3 protein. The sample includes about 700,000 distinct CDR3 sequences, 5.5% to 6.5% of them seen just once. This clonotype occurred many times. This sequence originates from a man younger than 35 in good health. Source material: naive T cells sorted from blood.

CDR3 coding DNA: TGTGCCAGCAGCCCCCTTTTCGGGAATGAGCAGTTCTTC. It yields the protein CASSPLFGNEQFF. The V call is TRBV9, the J call TRBJ2-1; no reliable D call. Germline values: CDR1 SGDLS, CDR2 YYNGEE. The CDR3 has 13 amino acids. The V end was cut by 4 bases, the J end by 7 bases, with 12 bases between. The whole variable domain, remainder taken from reference TRBV9 and TRBJ2-1, is DSGVTQTPKHLITATGQRVTLRCSPRSGDLSVYWYQQSLDQGLQFLIQYYNGEERAKGNILERFSAQQFPDLHSELNLSSLELGDSALYFCASSPLFGNEQFFGPGTRLTVL.